The 9 T cell receptor beta chains reported below all come from one sample, sequenced in a study of blood T cell repertoires in COVID-19. Profiling relied on immunoSEQ multiplex PCR, and the TCRdb table lists in-frame clones only, not all of them. The sample lists over 250,000 clones, under 90% occurring once. The source material was PBMCs or T cells enriched from blood (not recorded which). The receptors were gathered from a man aged 30 to 39 with acute COVID-19.

The gene calls are TRBV28 and TRBJ1-6; TRBD1 matches at 7 bases. The germline V gene has CDR1 MDHEN and CDR2 SYDVKM. CDR3 length: 17 amino acids. With 5 bases clipped from V and 6 bases from J, the junction kept 13 bases outside the gene matches. The CDR3 is CASSPAGTAPGNSPLHF. CDR3 DNA sequence: TGTGCCAGCAGTCCCGCTGGGACAGCCCCCGGTAATTCACCCCTCCACTTT. The full variable domain, rest sourced from reference TRBV28 and TRBJ1-6, is DVKVTQSSRYLVKRTGEKVFLECVQDMDHENMFWYRQDPGLGLRLIYFSYDVKMKEKGDIPEGYSVSREKKERFSLILESASTNQTSMYLCASSPAGTAPGNSPLHFGNGTRLTVT.

The chain combines TRBV19 with TRBJ2-2, with 9 nucleotides matching TRBD2. This CDR3 region has 18 residues. The V gene end was trimmed by 6 bases and the J gene end by 0 bases; junction bases not matched to a gene: 11. Germline V gene sequence: CDR1 LNHDA, CDR2 SQIVND (reference sequence). The CDR3 loop is CASRAGLAGASNTGELFF. The CDR3 nucleotides read TGTGCCAGTAGGGCGGGGTTAGCGGGGGCCTCGAACACCGGGGAGCTGTTTTTT.

CDR3 bases: TGTGCCACCAGCAGGATCACAGGGGGCGCTAATGGCTACACCTTC. This sequence encodes CATSRITGGANGYTF. The chain employs TRBV15 and TRBJ1-2; 9 bases are a match to TRBD1. In germline, CDR1 is LNHNV, CDR2 YYDKDF (reference sequence). This CDR3 is built from 15 residues. Trimming took 3 bases from V and 6 from J; bases not matched to a gene: 8.

The table lists this clone with a count of one. The genes are TRBV3-1 (or the pseudogene TRBV3-2) and TRBJ2-2, with TRBD2 identical over 12 bases. Germline trimming cut 0 bases from V and 5 bases from J; bases unmatched to any gene: 4. This CDR3 has 17 residues. Germline CDR1 reads LGHDT; CDR2 reads YNNKEL (reference sequence). CDR3 sequence: CASSQDGTSGRTGELFF. The CDR3, as DNA: TGTGCCAGCAGCCAAGATGGAACTAGCGGGAGGACCGGGGAGCTGTTTTTT.

This chain uses TRBV7-2 with TRBJ2-3; D possibly corresponds to TRBD2 (5 bases). Germline V gives CDR1 SGHTA, CDR2 FQGNSA. V was cut by 2 bases and J by 2 bases, with 8 bases left in between. This CDR3 region has 14 residues. The CDR3 reads CASSLSLATDTQYF. CDR3 DNA: TGTGCCAGCAGCTTAAGTCTAGCCACAGATACGCAGTATTTT.

The CDR3 is CAAGDRQGRTGELFF. The CDR3 DNA sequence: TGTGCCGCCGGGGACCGGCAGGGGAGAACCGGGGAGCTGTTTTTT. V and J are TRBV6-4 and TRBJ2-2; the D gene is possibly TRBD1 (6 bases). Germline CDR1 reads MRHNA; CDR2 reads SNTAGT. This CDR3 region has 15 residues. V lost 11 bases and J 5 bases, leaving 21 bases between the germline ends.

The rearrangement joins TRBV2 to TRBJ2-2, with TRBD1 as a possible D gene (5 bases). Trimming removed 10 bases at V and 2 bases at J, with 17 bases between. From germline, CDR1 is SNHLY and CDR2 FYNNEI. This CDR3 comprises 15 residues. The CDR3, as DNA: TGTGCCACCAAGGCGCAGGACACTAACACCGGGGAGCTGTTTTTT. It encodes CATKAQDTNTGELFF.

Details on this clone: A read error may produce the germline difference seen at one junction end. This rearrangement joins TRBV5-1 to TRBJ2-1; 14 bases are shared with TRBD2. The CDR3 length is 16 residues. CDR1 SGHRS and CDR2 YFSETQ come from the germline V gene. CDR3 coding DNA: TGTGCCAGCAGCCCTGGACTAGCGGGAGGCCACAATGAGCAGTTCTTC. Its translation: CASSPGLAGGHNEQFF.

The rearrangement links TRBV2 to TRBJ1-5; a possible D gene is TRBD1 (6 bases). The CDR3 runs 14 residues. V gave up 8 bases and J gave up 0 bases, with 11 bases separating them. Germline values: CDR1 SNHLY, CDR2 FYNNEI. CDR3 residues: CASGRTVSNQPQHF. CDR3 in DNA: TGTGCCAGCGGCAGGACAGTTAGCAATCAGCCCCAGCATTTT.